This entry features one T cell receptor beta chain sequence. Time point here: newly diagnosed GD, antithyroid drugs for less than 3 months. With RNA extracted from PBMCs as input, the TCR library was made. These data come from a study of regulatory T cells in long-lasting Graves disease. Germline V CDR1 and CDR2: MNHEY, SMNVEV (reference sequence). Trimming pared 6 bases from V and 6 bases from J, leaving 13 bases between. The CDR3 totals 13 residues. Through Arm-PCR of CDR3 regions and iRepertoire HTBI primers, TCR beta libraries were built. TCRdb recomputed calls from the multiplex PCR reads with MiXCR, one row per CDR3 protein. Here the sample spans 410,000 or so distinct CDR3 sequences, about 15% being singletons. This sample was shared with a second study, whose subject was T cells in Graves' hyperthyroidism and ophthalmopathy.

This material consisted of peripheral blood mononuclear cells (PBMCs), taken at new diagnosis, from a patient treated with antithyroid drugs. This receptor was identified in a woman aged 25 to 39 with Graves disease. The V and J genes are TRBV27 and TRBJ2-3; no reliable D call. CDR3 sequence (DNA): TGTGCCAGCAGCCTAGGGATTTGGGATACGCAGTATTTT. This gives the protein CASSLGIWDTQYF.